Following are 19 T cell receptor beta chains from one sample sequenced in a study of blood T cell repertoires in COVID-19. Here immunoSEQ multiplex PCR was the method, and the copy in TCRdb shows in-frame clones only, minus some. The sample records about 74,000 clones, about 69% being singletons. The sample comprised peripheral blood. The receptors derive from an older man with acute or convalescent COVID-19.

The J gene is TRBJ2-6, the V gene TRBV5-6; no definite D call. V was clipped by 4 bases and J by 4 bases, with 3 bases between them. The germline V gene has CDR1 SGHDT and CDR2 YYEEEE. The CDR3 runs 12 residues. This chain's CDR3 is CASSLGANVLTF. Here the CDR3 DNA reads TGTGCCAGCAGCCTGGGGGCCAACGTCCTGACTTTC.

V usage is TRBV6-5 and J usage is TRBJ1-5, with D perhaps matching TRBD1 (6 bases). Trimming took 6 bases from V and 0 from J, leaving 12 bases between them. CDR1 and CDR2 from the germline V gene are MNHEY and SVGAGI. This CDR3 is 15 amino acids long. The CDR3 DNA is TGTGCCAGCAGCCAACAGGGTTATAGCAATCAGCCCCAGCATTTT. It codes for CASSQQGYSNQPQHF.

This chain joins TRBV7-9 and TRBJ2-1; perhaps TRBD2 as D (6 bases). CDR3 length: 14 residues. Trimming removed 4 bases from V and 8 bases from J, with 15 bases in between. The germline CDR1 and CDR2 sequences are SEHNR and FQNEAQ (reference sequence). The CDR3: CASSYRTGLDEQFF. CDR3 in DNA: TGTGCCAGCAGCTACCGGACGGGACTGGATGAGCAGTTCTTC.

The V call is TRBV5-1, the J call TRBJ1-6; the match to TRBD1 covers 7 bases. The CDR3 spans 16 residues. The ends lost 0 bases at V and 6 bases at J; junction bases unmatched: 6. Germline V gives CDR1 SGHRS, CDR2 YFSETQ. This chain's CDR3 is CASSLDPGTVNSPLHF. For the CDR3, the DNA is TGCGCCAGCAGCTTGGATCCCGGGACAGTTAATTCACCCCTCCACTTT. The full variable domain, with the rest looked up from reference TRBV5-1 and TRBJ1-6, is KAGVTQTPRYLIKTRGQQVTLSCSPISGHRSVSWYQQTPGQGLQFLFEYFSETQRNKGNFPGRFSGRQFSNSRSEMNVSTLELGDSALYLCASSLDPGTVNSPLHFGNGTRLTVT.

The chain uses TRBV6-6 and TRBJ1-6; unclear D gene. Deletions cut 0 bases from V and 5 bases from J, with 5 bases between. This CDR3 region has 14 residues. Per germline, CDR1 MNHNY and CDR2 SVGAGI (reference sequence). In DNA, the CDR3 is TGTGCCAGCAGTTACTCGCAGGATAATTCACCCCTCCACTTT. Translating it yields CASSYSQDNSPLHF.

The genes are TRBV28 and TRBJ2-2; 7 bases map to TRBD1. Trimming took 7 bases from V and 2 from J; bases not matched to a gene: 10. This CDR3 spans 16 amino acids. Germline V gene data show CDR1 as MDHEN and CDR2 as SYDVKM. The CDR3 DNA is TGTGCCAGCATTGACTCCGGGACAGCTAACACCGGGGAGCTGTTTTTT. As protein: CASIDSGTANTGELFF.

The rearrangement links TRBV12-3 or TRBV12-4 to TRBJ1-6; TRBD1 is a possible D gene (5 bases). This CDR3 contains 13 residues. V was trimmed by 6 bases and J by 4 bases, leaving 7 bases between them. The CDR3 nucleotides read TGTGCCAGCAGACAGGATTATAATTCACCCCTCCACTTT. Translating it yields CASRQDYNSPLHF.

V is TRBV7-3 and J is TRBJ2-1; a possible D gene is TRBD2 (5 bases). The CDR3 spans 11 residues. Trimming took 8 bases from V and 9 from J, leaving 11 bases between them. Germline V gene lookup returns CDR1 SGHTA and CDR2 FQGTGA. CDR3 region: CASPGSPEQFF. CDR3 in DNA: TGTGCCAGCCCGGGATCTCCTGAGCAGTTCTTC.

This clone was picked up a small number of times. CDR3 region: CASRGAGETQYF. As DNA, the CDR3 is TGCGCCAGCCGGGGGGCAGGAGAGACCCAGTACTTC. The chain has TRBV5-1 and TRBJ2-5; a weak D match, TRBD2 (7 bases). Between the trimmed V and J ends, which lost 7 bases and 4 bases, there was a span of 11 bases. The CDR3 has 12 amino acids. The germline V gene has CDR1 SGHRS and CDR2 YFSETQ.

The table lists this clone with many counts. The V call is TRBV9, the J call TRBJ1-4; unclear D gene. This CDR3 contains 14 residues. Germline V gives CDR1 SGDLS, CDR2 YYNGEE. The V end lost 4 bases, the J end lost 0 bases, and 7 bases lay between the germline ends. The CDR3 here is CASSLTATNEKLFF. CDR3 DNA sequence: TGTGCCAGCAGCCTCACTGCAACTAATGAAAAACTGTTTTTT.

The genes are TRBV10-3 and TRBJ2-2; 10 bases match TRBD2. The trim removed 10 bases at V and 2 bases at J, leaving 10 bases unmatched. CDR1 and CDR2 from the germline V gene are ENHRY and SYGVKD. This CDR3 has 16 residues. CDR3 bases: TGTGCCAGCTTTGTGACTAGCGGGCCCAACACCGGGGAGCTGTTTTTT. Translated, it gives CASFVTSGPNTGELFF.

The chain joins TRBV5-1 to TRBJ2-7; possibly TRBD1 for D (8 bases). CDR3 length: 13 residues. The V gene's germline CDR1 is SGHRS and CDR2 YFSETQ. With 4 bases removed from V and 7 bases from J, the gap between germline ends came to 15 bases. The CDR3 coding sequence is TGCGCCAGCAGCAGCGGGACAGGAAGAGAGCAGTACTTC. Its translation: CASSSGTGREQYF.

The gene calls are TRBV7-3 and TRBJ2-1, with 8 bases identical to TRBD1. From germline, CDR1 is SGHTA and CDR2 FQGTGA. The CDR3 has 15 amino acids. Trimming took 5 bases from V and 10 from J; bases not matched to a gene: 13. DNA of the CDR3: TGTGCCAGCAGCGGGGGCGGGACAGGTTATAGCGAGCAGTTCTTC. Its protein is CASSGGGTGYSEQFF.

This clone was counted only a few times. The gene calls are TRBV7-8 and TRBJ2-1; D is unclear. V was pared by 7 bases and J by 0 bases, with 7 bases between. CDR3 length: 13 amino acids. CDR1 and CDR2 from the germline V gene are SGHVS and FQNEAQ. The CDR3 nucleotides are TGTGCCAGCACGAGGAGCTCCTACAATGAGCAGTTCTTC. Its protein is CASTRSSYNEQFF.

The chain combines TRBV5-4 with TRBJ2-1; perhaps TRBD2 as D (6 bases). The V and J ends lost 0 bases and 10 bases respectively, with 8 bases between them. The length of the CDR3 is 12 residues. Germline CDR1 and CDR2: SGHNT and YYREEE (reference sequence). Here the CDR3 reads CASSLAREEQFF. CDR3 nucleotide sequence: TGTGCCAGCAGCTTGGCTCGGGAGGAGCAGTTCTTC.

The CDR3, as DNA: TGTGCCAGCGTCGGACAGTCGGGCAATCAGCCCCAGCATTTT. Translation: CASVGQSGNQPQHF. The chain has TRBV18 and TRBJ1-5; possible D gene TRBD1, 6 bases. CDR3 length: 14 amino acids. The V and J ends lost 8 bases and 2 bases respectively, with 13 bases between them. Per germline, CDR1 KGHSH and CDR2 LQKENI.

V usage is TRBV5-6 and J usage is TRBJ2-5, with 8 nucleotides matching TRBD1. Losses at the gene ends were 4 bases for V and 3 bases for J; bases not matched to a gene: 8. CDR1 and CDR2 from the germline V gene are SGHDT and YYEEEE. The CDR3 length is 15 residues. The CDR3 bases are TGTGCCAGCAGCCACCCGGGACAGGAAGAAGAGACCCAGTACTTC. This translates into CASSHPGQEEETQYF.

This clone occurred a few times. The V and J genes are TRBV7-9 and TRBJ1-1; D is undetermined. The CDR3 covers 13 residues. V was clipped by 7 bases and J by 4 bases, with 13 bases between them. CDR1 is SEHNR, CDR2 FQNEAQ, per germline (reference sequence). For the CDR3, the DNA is TGTGCCAGCAAGTTGCCCTCGAGCACTGAAGCTTTCTTT. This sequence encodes CASKLPSSTEAFF.

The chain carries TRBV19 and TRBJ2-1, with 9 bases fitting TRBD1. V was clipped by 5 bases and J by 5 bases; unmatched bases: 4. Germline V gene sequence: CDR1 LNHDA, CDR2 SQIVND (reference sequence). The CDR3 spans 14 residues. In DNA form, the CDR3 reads TGTGCCAGTAGTTCCACAGGGGGCAACAATGAGCAGTTCTTC. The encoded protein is CASSSTGGNNEQFF.